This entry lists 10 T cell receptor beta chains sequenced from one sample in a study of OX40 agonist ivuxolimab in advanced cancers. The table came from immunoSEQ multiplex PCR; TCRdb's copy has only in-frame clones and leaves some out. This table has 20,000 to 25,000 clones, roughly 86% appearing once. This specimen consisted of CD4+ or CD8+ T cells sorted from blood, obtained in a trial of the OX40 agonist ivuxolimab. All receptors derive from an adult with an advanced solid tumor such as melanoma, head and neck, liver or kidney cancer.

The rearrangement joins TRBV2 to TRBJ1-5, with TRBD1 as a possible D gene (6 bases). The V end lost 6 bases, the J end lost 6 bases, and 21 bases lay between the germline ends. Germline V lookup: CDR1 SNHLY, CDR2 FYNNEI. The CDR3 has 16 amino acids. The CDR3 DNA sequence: TGTGCCAGCAGAGTCCCAATTACAGGGCGGGGTCAGCCCCAGCATTTT. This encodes CASRVPITGRGQPQHF.

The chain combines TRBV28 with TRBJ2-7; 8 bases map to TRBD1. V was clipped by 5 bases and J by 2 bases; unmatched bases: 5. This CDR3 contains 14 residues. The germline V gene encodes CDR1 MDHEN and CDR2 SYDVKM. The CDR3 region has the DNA TGTGCCAGCAGTGATGGACAGGGTCCCTACGAGCAGTACTTC. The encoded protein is CASSDGQGPYEQYF. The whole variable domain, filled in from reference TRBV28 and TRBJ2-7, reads DVKVTQSSRYLVKRTGEKVFLECVQDMDHENMFWYRQDPGLGLRLIYFSYDVKMKEKGDIPEGYSVSREKKERFSLILESASTNQTSMYLCASSDGQGPYEQYFGPGTRLTVT.

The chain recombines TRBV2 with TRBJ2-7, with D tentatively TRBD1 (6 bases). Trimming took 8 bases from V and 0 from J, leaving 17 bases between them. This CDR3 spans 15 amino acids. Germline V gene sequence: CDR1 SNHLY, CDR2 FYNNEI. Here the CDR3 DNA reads TGTGCCAGCCGGGCTCCGGGACACCTCTCCTACGAGCAGTACTTC. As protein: CASRAPGHLSYEQYF.

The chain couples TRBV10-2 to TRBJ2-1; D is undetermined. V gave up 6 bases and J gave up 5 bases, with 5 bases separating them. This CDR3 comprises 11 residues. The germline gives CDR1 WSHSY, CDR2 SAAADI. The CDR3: CASRPNNEQFF. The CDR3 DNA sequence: TGCGCCAGCAGGCCAAACAATGAGCAGTTCTTC.

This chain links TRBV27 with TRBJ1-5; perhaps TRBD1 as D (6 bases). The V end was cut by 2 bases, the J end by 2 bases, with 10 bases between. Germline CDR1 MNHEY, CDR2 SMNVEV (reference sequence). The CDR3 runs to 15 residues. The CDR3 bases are TGTGCCAGCAGTTTAGGGGGCCTAGGCAATCAGCCCCAGCATTTT. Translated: CASSLGGLGNQPQHF.

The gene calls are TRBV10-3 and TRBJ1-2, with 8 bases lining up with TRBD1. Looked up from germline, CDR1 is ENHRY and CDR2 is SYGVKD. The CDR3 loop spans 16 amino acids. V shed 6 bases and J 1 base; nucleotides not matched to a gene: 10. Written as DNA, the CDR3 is TGTGCCATCAGCCAGGGACAGGAATCAAATAACTATGGCTACACCTTC. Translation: CAISQGQESNNYGYTF.

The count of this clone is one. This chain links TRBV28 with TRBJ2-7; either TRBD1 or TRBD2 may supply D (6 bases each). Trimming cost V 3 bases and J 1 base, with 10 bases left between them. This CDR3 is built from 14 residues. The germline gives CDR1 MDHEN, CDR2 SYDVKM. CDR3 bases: TGTGCCAGCAGTTTCCGGGGGCGGTCCTACGAGCAGTACTTC. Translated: CASSFRGRSYEQYF.

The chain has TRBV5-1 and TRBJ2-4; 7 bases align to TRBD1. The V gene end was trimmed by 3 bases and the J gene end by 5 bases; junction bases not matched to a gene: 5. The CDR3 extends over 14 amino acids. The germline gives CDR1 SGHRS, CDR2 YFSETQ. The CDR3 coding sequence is TGCGCCAGCAGCTCGGCAGGGGGAGAAAACATTCAGTACTTC. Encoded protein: CASSSAGGENIQYF.

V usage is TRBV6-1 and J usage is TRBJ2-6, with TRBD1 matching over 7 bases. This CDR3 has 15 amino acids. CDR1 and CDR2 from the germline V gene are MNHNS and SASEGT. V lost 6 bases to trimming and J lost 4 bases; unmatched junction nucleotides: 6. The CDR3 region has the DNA TGTGCCAGCAGGGCGACAGGGATCGGGGCCAACGTCCTGACTTTC. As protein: CASRATGIGANVLTF.

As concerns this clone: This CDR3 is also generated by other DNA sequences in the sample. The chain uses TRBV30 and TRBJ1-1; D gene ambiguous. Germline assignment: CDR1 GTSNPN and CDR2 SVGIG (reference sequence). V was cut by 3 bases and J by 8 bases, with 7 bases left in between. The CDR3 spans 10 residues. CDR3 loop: CAWRTLEAFF. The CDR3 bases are TGTGCCTGGAGAACCTTAGAAGCTTTCTTT.